The source of this TCR beta chain is a study of tumor-infiltrating lymphocytes in oesophageal squamous cell carcinoma. TCRdb used MiXCR to reprocess the PCR reads, holding one entry per CDR3 protein. The sample lists about 19,000 distinct CDR3 sequences, roughly 40% seen once, with around two fifths in the top ten. There are many counts of this clonotype. Germline V lookup: CDR1 MNHNS, CDR2 SASEGT. The CDR3 covers 13 residues. Trimming stripped 5 bases from V and 10 bases from J, with 12 bases between. The sample was esophageal tumor tissue. This chain joins TRBV6-1 and TRBJ1-6; D possibly corresponds to TRBD1 (5 bases). The receptor was isolated from a male donor with esophageal squamous cell carcinoma. CDR3 in amino acids: CASSRVQDSPLHF. CDR3 nucleotide sequence: TGTGCCAGCAGTCGTGTACAGGACTCACCCCTCCACTTT.